This is a list of T cell receptor beta chains from one sample in a study of blood T cell repertoires in COVID-19. TCRdb keeps only in-frame clones here, not all; method: immunoSEQ multiplex PCR. Counted here are approximately 240,000 clones, around 87% occurring once; the ten biggest clones make up over 3%. Specimen: PBMCs or T cells enriched from blood (not recorded which). The receptors derive from a young woman in a cohort exposed to, infected with or recovered from COVID-19 (not recorded which). Both conserved end residues are part of each CDR3. The D gene is left open where the match is weak. The size entry is marked missing in some rows and otherwise reads once, few, many or a size class.

CDR3nt	CDR3aa	v_gene	j_gene	abundance	d_gene	len
TGTGCCAGCAGGCTACAGGGGGACACTGAAGCTTTCTTT	CASRLQGDTEAFF	TRBV12-3/TRBV12-4	TRBJ1-1	-	TRBD1	13
TGTGCCAGCAGTGAAGCGGGGACAGGGGCTAACTATGGCTACACCTTC	CASSEAGTGANYGYTF	TRBV6-1	TRBJ1-2	-	TRBD1	16
TGTGCCAGCAGCTCGCTACATACTAGCGGGAGGGATGAGCAGTTCTTC	CASSSLHTSGRDEQFF	TRBV5-6	TRBJ2-1	-	TRBD2	16
TGTGCCAGCAGCGTAAGCACTAATGAAAAACTGTTTTTT	CASSVSTNEKLFF	TRBV9	TRBJ1-4	-	-	13
TGTGCCAGCAGTTCGCGAGGGAGGGGGTCTAATGAAAAACTGTTTTTT	CASSSRGRGSNEKLFF	TRBV27	TRBJ1-4	-	-	16
TGCAGTGCCCCCCGGAGTGAGACCCAGTACTTC	CSAPRSETQYF	TRBV20-1	TRBJ2-5	-	-	11
TGCGCCAGCAGCTTAGGCGGACCCAGCGGTAATCAGCCCCAGCATTTT	CASSLGGPSGNQPQHF	TRBV5-1	TRBJ1-5	-	-	16
TGTGCCAGCAGCTTAGGGACAGCGTCCGGCTACACCTTC	CASSLGTASGYTF	TRBV7-6	TRBJ1-2	-	-	13
TGTGCCAGCAGCCAAGAAGGCCGGCGGCGGGGCAATGAGCAGTTCTTC	CASSQEGRRRGNEQFF	TRBV14	TRBJ2-1	-	-	16
TGCGCCAGCAGCAACACCGGAGGTAACGAGCAGTACTTC	CASSNTGGNEQYF	TRBV5-1	TRBJ2-7	once	-	13
TGCGCCAGCAGCCAAGATGGGGACAGGGGGCGCAGAAGTGAAAAACTGTTTTTT	CASSQDGDRGRRSEKLFF	TRBV4-1	TRBJ1-4	-	TRBD1	18
TGTGCCAGTACAGGGGAAACTGAGCAGTTCTTC	CASTGETEQFF	TRBV10-3	TRBJ2-1	-	TRBD1	11
TGTGCCACCAGTGTACCGGGACAGGGCTACAATGAGCAGTTCTTC	CATSVPGQGYNEQFF	TRBV24-1	TRBJ2-1	-	TRBD1	15
TGTGCCAGCAGCTGGGCCCCGGACAGAAATTCACCCCTCCACTTT	CASSWAPDRNSPLHF	TRBV9	TRBJ1-6	-	-	15
TGTGCCAGCAGCCGACGTGGGAGTTTCTTC	CASSRRGSFF	TRBV7-3	TRBJ2-1	-	-	10
TGTGCCAGCACTGCCCGGGTCCATAATTCACCCCTCCACTTT	CASTARVHNSPLHF	TRBV2	TRBJ1-6	few	-	14
TGTGCCAGCAGTCAGGAACGATGGGACACTGAAGCTTTCTTT	CASSQERWDTEAFF	TRBV7-8	TRBJ1-1	few	-	14
TGTGCCTGGAGTGAGAGCTCCTACGAGCAGTACTTC	CAWSESSYEQYF	TRBV30	TRBJ2-7	-	-	12
TGTGCCATCAGTGAGTCGCTTGGACAGCAAGAGACCCAGTACTTC	CAISESLGQQETQYF	TRBV10-3	TRBJ2-5	-	-	15
TGTGCCACCAGCAGAGATTTCTCAGCTGGAAACACCATATATTTT	CATSRDFSAGNTIYF	TRBV15	TRBJ1-3	-	-	15
TGTGCCAGCAGCGCTGCGTGGGCGGTGGAGGGAGATACGCAGTATTTT	CASSAAWAVEGDTQYF	TRBV7-8	TRBJ2-3	-	-	16
TGTGCCAGCAGCGTAGCCCAGGGGAAGGATTCACCCCTCCACTTT	CASSVAQGKDSPLHF	TRBV9	TRBJ1-6	-	-	15
TGTGCCACCAGTGATTTAAGCCCCCCCGGAGTCCATGGCTACACCTTC	CATSDLSPPGVHGYTF	TRBV24-1	TRBJ1-2	-	-	16
TGTGCCAGCTCACAGCGGGGGGGCCCCTACAATGAGCAGTTCTTC	CASSQRGGPYNEQFF	TRBV18	TRBJ2-1	-	TRBD2	15
TGTGCCAGCAGCTTAGGGGGACAGGGTTTCTCACCCCTCCACTTT	CASSLGGQGFSPLHF	TRBV7-2	TRBJ1-6	-	TRBD1	15
TGTGCCAGTAGTCGTACAGGGATCTCTGGAAACACCATATATTTT	CASSRTGISGNTIYF	TRBV19	TRBJ1-3	-	-	15
TGTGCCAGCAGCCAAGAGAGACTAGCAGAGACCCAGTACTTC	CASSQERLAETQYF	TRBV4-2	TRBJ2-5	-	TRBD2	14
TGTGCCAGCAGCTTTGCAGGGGAAGGGTCCTACAATGAGCAGTTCTTC	CASSFAGEGSYNEQFF	TRBV13	TRBJ2-1	-	-	16
TGTGCCAGCAGTTATAGGGACAGGGGATACGAGCAGTACTTC	CASSYRDRGYEQYF	TRBV6-5	TRBJ2-7	-	TRBD1	14
TGTGCCAGCAGCCAAGATGAGGGTCAGGGGTACCATACGCAGTATTTT	CASSQDEGQGYHTQYF	TRBV14	TRBJ2-3	-	-	16
TGTGCCAGCTCACCGCAGGGCTACACTGAAGCTTTCTTT	CASSPQGYTEAFF	TRBV18	TRBJ1-1	-	-	13